The present T cell receptor beta chain was sequenced within a study of CD8 T cells in Susac syndrome. The authors reverse transcribed roughly 0.5 to 1 ug RNA with random hexamers. TCRdb recomputed calls from the immunoSEQ multiplex PCR reads with MiXCR, one row per CDR3 protein. The top ten clones hold roughly 0.16% of a sample with roughly 150,000 distinct CDR3 sequences, less than 97% of them seen once. V lost 4 bases and J lost 3, with 13 bases in between. Germline V CDR1 and CDR2: SQVTM, ANQGSEA. This CDR3 has 15 amino acids. The TCR originated in a human donor with multiple sclerosis. The chain recombines TRBV29-1 with TRBJ2-6, with a possible D match to TRBD1 (5 bases). Specimen: CD8+ T cells from PBMCs. CDR3 sequence (DNA): TGCAGCGTTGTGCAGGGTGCAGGTGGGGCCAACGTCCTGACTTTC. It translates to CSVVQGAGGANVLTF.